There are many counts of the clone carrying this T cell receptor (beta chain). Its antigen is not identified. Trimming took 6 bases from V and 1 from J, leaving 19 bases between them. CDR3 length: 16 amino acids. Germline V gives CDR1 DFQATT, CDR2 SNEGSKA (reference sequence). Per sequencing run, 15-18 subjects together gave over 200 million TCR-beta sequences. Using its own MiXCR run on the 5' RACE reads, TCRdb lists one record per CDR3 protein. The sample yields about 46,000 distinct CDR3 sequences, under 2% seen once. The data were taken from a study of neurological immune-mediated disorders. Study as a whole: Multiple sclerosis patients (n ≈ 35) included roughly 30 with relapsing-remitting and 3 with secondary progressive disease. Findings of the study overall: None of the features examined (clinical or MRI) was associated with the multiple sclerosis repertoire cluster. The absence of any CDR3 amino acid sequence shared by expanded clones across subjects suggests that repertoires were private in all groups.

This sequence joins TRBV20-1 and TRBJ1-5; the D gene is possibly TRBD1 (6 bases). The source of this sequence is a woman aged 40 to 50 with multiple sclerosis. The specimen was PBMCs. CDR3 coding DNA: TGCAGTGCCATTAGGGGGAGGATTAGGAGCAATCAGCCCCAGCATTTT. Translation: CSAIRGRIRSNQPQHF.